The 26 T cell receptor beta chains in this list originate from one sample, sequenced in a study of T cells of healthy individuals. TCRdb re-derived calls from the 5' RACE reads in MiXCR, one entry per CDR3 protein. The sample lists fewer than 90,000 distinct CDR3 sequences, 5% occurring once. These receptors were obtained from a female donor in good health.

The sample holds a few counts of this clonotype. This chain connects TRBV5-1 to TRBJ1-5; D is unclear. The CDR3 is made up of 15 amino acids. Per germline, CDR1 SGHRS and CDR2 YFSETQ. The V and J ends lost 0 bases and 2 bases respectively, with 9 bases between them. The CDR3 DNA reads TGCGCCAGCAGCTTGGCTGGGATGGGCAATCAGCCCCAGCATTTT. This translates into CASSLAGMGNQPQHF.

This rearrangement joins TRBV27 to TRBJ2-1; D unresolved. Germline V CDR1 and CDR2: MNHEY, SMNVEV (reference sequence). Trimming left V 4 bases short and J 0 bases short, with 7 bases between. CDR3 size: 14 residues. The CDR3 coding sequence is TGTGCCAGCAGTTCTCCGGGCTCCTACAATGAGCAGTTCTTC. It is translated as CASSSPGSYNEQFF.

This chain links TRBV9 with TRBJ2-3, with D maybe TRBD2 (5 bases). This CDR3 has 14 amino acids. Per the germline V gene, CDR1 is SGDLS and CDR2 is YYNGEE. Trimming cost V 5 bases and J 1 base, with 11 bases left between them. CDR3 sequence reads: CASRPGVGTDTQYF. The CDR3 region has the DNA TGTGCCAGCAGACCCGGGGTCGGCACAGATACGCAGTATTTT.

The chain uses TRBV3-1 and TRBJ1-2, with D uncertain. Looked up from germline, CDR1 is LGHDT and CDR2 is YNNKEL (reference sequence). V lost 0 bases to trimming and J lost 3 bases, with 5 bases between them. The CDR3 is made up of 13 amino acids. CDR3 amino acids: CASSQDGYYGYTF. Written as DNA, the CDR3 is TGTGCCAGCAGCCAAGATGGGTACTATGGCTACACCTTC. The full variable domain, completed using reference TRBV3-1 and TRBJ1-2, is DTAVSQTPKYLVTQMGNDKSIKCEQNLGHDTMYWYKQDSKKFLKIMFSYNNKELIINETVPNRFSPKSPDKAHLNLHINSLELGDSAVYFCASSQDGYYGYTFGSGTRLTVV.

This clonotype was recorded many times. The chain recombines TRBV7-2 with TRBJ2-5; no definite D call. The CDR3 is 13 amino acids. Germline V gene data show CDR1 as SGHTA and CDR2 as FQGNSA. V shed 5 bases and J shed 3 bases, with 10 bases lying between them. CDR3 sequence: CASSVVGKETQYF. The CDR3 bases are TGTGCCAGCAGCGTCGTTGGGAAAGAGACCCAGTACTTC.

Concerning this clonotype: A much larger clone lies one base from this, so it may be a read error. The chain carries TRBV30 and TRBJ1-2; D not resolved. There are 13 residues in the CDR3. The germline CDR1 and CDR2 sequences are GTSNPN and SVGIG (reference sequence). The CDR3 loop reads CDWSVAQIYGYTF. Written as DNA, the CDR3 is TGTGACTGGAGTGTAGCCCAAATTTATGGCTACACCTTC.

This clonotype was observed many times. The CDR3: CASRRGHNTDTQYF. CDR3 nucleotide sequence: TGTGCCAGCAGAAGGGGCCACAACACAGATACGCAGTATTTT. The chain is built from TRBV7-2 and TRBJ2-3; tentatively, D is TRBD1 (5 bases). V lost 6 bases to trimming and J lost 2 bases, with 12 bases between them. Germline V gene lookup returns CDR1 SGHTA and CDR2 FQGNSA. The CDR3 runs to 14 residues.

This clonotype was seen many times. The chain joins TRBV4-2 to TRBJ1-1; 8 nucleotides align to TRBD1. This CDR3 region has 15 residues. Germline values: CDR1 LGHNA, CDR2 YNFKEQ. Trimming removed 4 bases from V and 2 bases from J; junction bases left unmatched: 6. The CDR3 DNA reads as TGTGCCAGCAGCCGCACCGGACAGGGCAACACTGAAGCTTTCTTT. It translates to CASSRTGQGNTEAFF.

This clonotype was seen only a few times. The chain links TRBV15 to TRBJ2-7; 8 nucleotides line up with TRBD2. The germline V gene encodes CDR1 LNHNV and CDR2 YYDKDF (reference sequence). This CDR3 is 17 amino acids long. The junction had 13 bases not matched to a gene; V was cut back by 4 bases and J by 2 bases. DNA for the CDR3: TGTGCCACCAGCATCCACTCGGGGGGGCTAAGAACCTACGAGCAGTACTTC. Translating gives CATSIHSGGLRTYEQYF.

This clonotype has a count of ten or more. The chain is built from TRBV6-2 or TRBV6-3 and TRBJ2-2; D gene uncertain. The length of the CDR3 is 13 residues. Trimming took off 7 bases at V and 7 bases at J, with 13 bases between the two ends. Germline CDR1 is MNHEY and CDR2 is SVGEGT. CDR3 residues: CASTRQGGGELFF. DNA for the CDR3: TGTGCCAGCACCAGGCAAGGTGGCGGGGAGCTGTTTTTT.

There are a few counts of this clonotype. This chain joins TRBV6-2 or TRBV6-3 and TRBJ1-5, with D possibly matching TRBD1 (6 bases). CDR1 MNHEY and CDR2 SVGEGT come from the germline V gene. The V gene lost 5 bases and the J gene lost 5 bases, with 13 bases spanning the gap. The CDR3 has 14 amino acids. CDR3 in amino acids: CASSPQGRYQPQHF. The CDR3 bases are TGTGCCAGCAGTCCACAGGGCCGGTATCAGCCCCAGCATTTT.

This clonotype has a count of ten or more. The DNA for the CDR3 is TGCGCCAGCAGCTTGGGAAGCGGACCGCCCCAAGAGACCCAGTACTTC. Translation gives CASSLGSGPPQETQYF. The J gene is TRBJ2-5, the V gene TRBV5-1; D may be TRBD2 (5 bases). V was cut by 0 bases and J by 1 base, with 13 bases left in between. CDR3 size: 16 residues. Germline V gene lookup returns CDR1 SGHRS and CDR2 YFSETQ.

This clonotype occurred many times. V usage is TRBV7-9 and J usage is TRBJ2-2; TRBD2 agrees at 7 bases. The V gene's germline CDR1 is SEHNR and CDR2 FQNEAQ (reference sequence). Trimming cost V 7 bases and J 0 bases; bases outside gene matches: 5. The length of the CDR3 is 15 residues. In DNA, the CDR3 is TGTGCCAGCACTGGGAGGGCCCCGAACACCGGGGAGCTGTTTTTT. Its protein is CASTGRAPNTGELFF.

This clonotype was observed a few times. This chain links TRBV7-2 with TRBJ1-5; 10 bases fit TRBD1. The CDR3 extends over 16 amino acids. CDR1 and CDR2 (germline): SGHTA, FQGNSA. V shed 1 base and J 3 bases; nucleotides not matched to a gene: 3. The CDR3 DNA sequence: TGTGCCAGCAGCTTAGTAGGACAGGGGGTCAATCAGCCCCAGCATTTT. Translated: CASSLVGQGVNQPQHF. The complete variable domain, with remaining parts taken from reference TRBV7-2 and TRBJ1-5, reads GAGVSQSPSNKVTEKGKDVELRCDPISGHTALYWYRQSLGQGLEFLIYFQGNSAPDKSGLPSDRFSAERTGGSVSTLTIQRTQQEDSAVYLCASSLVGQGVNQPQHFGDGTRLSIL.

This clonotype was counted at least ten times. This chain uses TRBV6-2 or TRBV6-3 with TRBJ2-1; TRBD2 is a possible D gene (5 bases). CDR1 is MNHEY and CDR2 is SVGEGT in the germline V gene. The CDR3 totals 12 residues. V was shortened by 6 bases and J by 12 bases, with 15 bases between the two germline ends. The CDR3 coding sequence is TGTGCCAGCAGATATAGCGAGGACGGGCAGTTCTTC. Translating it yields CASRYSEDGQFF.

The table lists this clonotype with a few counts. The chain links TRBV6-5 to TRBJ2-5; D unclear. The germline V gene has CDR1 MNHEY and CDR2 SVGAGI. V was trimmed by 0 bases and J by 4 bases, leaving 9 bases between them. There are 14 residues in the CDR3. CDR3 in amino acids: CASSYSGIGETQYF. DNA for the CDR3: TGTGCCAGCAGTTACTCGGGCATTGGAGAGACCCAGTACTTC.

This clonotype showed up just once. V is TRBV28 and J is TRBJ1-1; 9 positions match TRBD1. The V gene's germline CDR1 is MDHEN and CDR2 SYDVKM. The V gene end was trimmed by 6 bases and the J gene end by 6 bases; junction bases not matched to a gene: 2. The CDR3 totals 12 residues. The CDR3 nucleotides read TGTGCCAGCAGGGGACAGGGTTCTGAAGCTTTCTTT. It yields the protein CASRGQGSEAFF.

This clonotype was found a few times. This chain links TRBV19 with TRBJ2-7, with D maybe TRBD2 (6 bases). Germline lookup yields CDR1 LNHDA and CDR2 SQIVND (reference sequence). Trimming removed 6 bases at V and 4 bases at J, with 19 bases between. This CDR3 spans 15 amino acids. The CDR3 DNA reads TGTGCCAGTAGGAACCCGGGGGAGGCCGAGTACGAGCAGTACTTC. Translated: CASRNPGEAEYEQYF.

This clonotype was seen only a few times. The genes are TRBV4-3 and TRBJ1-1; D unclear. Trimming pared 0 bases from V and 0 bases from J, leaving 2 bases between. Per the germline V gene, CDR1 is LGHNA and CDR2 is YSLEER. The CDR3 is 13 amino acids. The CDR3 loop reads CASSQEVNTEAFF. DNA for the CDR3: TGCGCCAGCAGCCAAGAGGTGAACACTGAAGCTTTCTTT.

This clonotype was picked up a small number of times. The chain recombines TRBV6-2 or TRBV6-3 with TRBJ2-5; 11 bases fit TRBD2. V shed 4 bases, J shed 5 bases, and the junction held 6 bases outside the gene matches. Germline-derived CDR1 and CDR2 are MNHEY and SVGEGT. CDR3 length: 15 residues. The CDR3 nucleotides are TGTGCCAGCAGTTTTCTAGCGGGAGGACTGGAGACCCAGTACTTC. Protein product: CASSFLAGGLETQYF.

This clonotype has at least ten counts. This chain links TRBV2 with TRBJ2-7, with 9 bases aligning to TRBD2. In germline, CDR1 is SNHLY, CDR2 FYNNEI. With 7 bases clipped from V and 6 bases from J, the junction kept 7 bases outside the gene matches. This CDR3 is built from 13 residues. The CDR3 bases are TGTGCCAGCATTGAGCGGGAGGAGGTCGAGCAGTACTTC. It encodes CASIEREEVEQYF.

In its sample, this clonotype was seen a few times. This chain joins TRBV30 and TRBJ2-5; tentative D call: TRBD2 (6 bases). Trimming pared 3 bases from V and 4 bases from J, leaving 12 bases between. Germline V gene sequence: CDR1 GTSNPN, CDR2 SVGIG (reference sequence). This CDR3 comprises 13 residues. The DNA for the CDR3 is TGTGCCTGGAGCCCGGGAGCGGGAGAGACCCAGTACTTC. It yields the protein CAWSPGAGETQYF.

This clonotype was counted at least ten times. The rearrangement links TRBV2 to TRBJ1-1; unclear D gene. Trimming shortened V by 4 bases and J by 4 bases, and 13 bases separated the two germline ends. This CDR3 contains 14 residues. CDR1 is SNHLY and CDR2 is FYNNEI in the germline V gene. The CDR3 here is CASSANRAVTEAFF. The CDR3 DNA follows: TGTGCCAGCAGTGCCAATAGGGCAGTCACTGAAGCTTTCTTT. The whole variable domain, filled in from reference TRBV2 and TRBJ1-1, reads EPEVTQTPSHQVTQMGQEVILRCVPISNHLYFYWYRQILGQKVEFLVSFYNNEISEKSEIFDDQFSVERPDGSNFTLKIRSTKLEDSAMYFCASSANRAVTEAFFGQGTRLTVV.

In this sample, this clonotype turned up many times. This rearrangement joins TRBV20-1 to TRBJ2-1; tentatively, D is TRBD2 (6 bases). The germline gives CDR1 DFQATT, CDR2 SNEGSKA (reference sequence). This CDR3 region has 10 residues. V dropped 6 bases and J dropped 9 bases, with 9 bases sitting between them. The CDR3, as DNA: TGCAGTGCCGTGGGGGGTGAGCAGTTCTTC. Protein product: CSAVGGEQFF.

This clonotype was seen ten or more times. The DNA for the CDR3 is TGTGCCAGCAGTCGCGGCGGCGGAAGGTCGGACACCATATATTTT. Its translation: CASSRGGGRSDTIYF. This chain links TRBV2 with TRBJ1-3; D not resolved. V was trimmed by 5 bases and J by 8 bases, leaving 19 bases between them. This CDR3 has 15 amino acids. Germline V gives CDR1 SNHLY, CDR2 FYNNEI.

This clonotype showed up many times. An end of the junction differs from the germline gene, which may be a read error. The CDR3 sequence is CASSPGLAGGPPRIF. CDR3 in DNA: TGTGCCAGCAGCCCCGGACTAGCGGGAGGGCCCCCGCGCATCTTC. The rearrangement links TRBV3-1 to TRBJ2-1; 15 nucleotides match TRBD2. Germline-derived CDR1 and CDR2 are LGHDT and YNNKEL (reference sequence). The CDR3 spans 15 residues.